This T cell receptor beta chain stems from a study of shared clonotypes between healthy human individuals. CD8 cells regarded as naive lacked CD45RO, were positively chosen for CCR7, and omitted terminally differentiated effector memory CD45RA+ cells. Clones were read by immunoSEQ multiplex PCR, and TCRdb kept only the in-frame ones, dropping some. Of about 1.9 million clones in the sample, just under 95% were seen once. Germline lookup yields CDR1 SQVTM and CDR2 ANQGSEA. V was cut by 0 bases and J by 4 bases, with 7 bases left in between. The CDR3 sequence is 12 residues long. The receptor was isolated from a man younger than 35 in good health. Some clones in this sample may be carry-over from other donors' samples. The rearrangement joins TRBV29-1 to TRBJ2-7; no reliable D call. The sample comprised naive CD8+ T cells from PBMCs. DNA for the CDR3: TGCAGCGTTGAAGAGTCCGTGTACGAGCAGTACTTC. Translated: CSVEESVYEQYF.